What follows describes a single T cell receptor beta chain. Its specificity is unknown. This entry belongs to a study of shared clonotypes between healthy human individuals. Broader study findings: Donor clonotype sharing was expected to depend on sequencing depth.

From germline, CDR1 is MGHDK and CDR2 SYGVNS. V trimming: 5 bases; J trimming: 4 bases; junction bases outside the gene matches: 10. CDR3 length: 17 residues. The assay was immunoSEQ multiplex PCR, and TCRdb's table has in-frame clones only and misses some. Seen here are some 2.1 million clones, around 93% observed once, and the top ten hold over 1.5%. As defined, naive CD8 cells were CD45RO-negative and positively selected for CCR7, with terminally differentiated effector memory CD45RA+ cells excluded. The chain links TRBV25-1 to TRBJ2-2; 10 bases are a match to TRBD1. The sequencing input was naive CD8+ T cells from PBMCs. This TCR derives from a man younger than 35 in good health. Some clones in this sample may be carry-over from other donors' samples. Written as DNA, the CDR3 is TGTGCCAGCAGTCCGCCTAAGAGGGACAGGGGCACCGGGGAGCTGTTTTTT. It is translated as CASSPPKRDRGTGELFF.